This T cell receptor beta chain was recorded in a study of STAT3 mutations in large granular lymphocyte leukemia. Study details: Canonical activating STAT3 mutations were detected in roughly half of the longitudinally sequenced T-LGLL patients. Whole-study results and caveats: A small but highly pathogenic clone may have been missed. Every T-cell large granular lymphocyte leukemia patient had at least one immunodominant TCR beta clonotype. Some patients had dominant TCR clones larger than their STAT3 mutant burden.

The method was immunoSEQ multiplex PCR; TCRdb's version includes in-frame clones alone and lacks a portion of them. The table has approximately 30,000 clones, roughly 80% seen once. Trimming took off 3 bases at V and 2 bases at J, with 8 bases between the two ends. Germline values: CDR1 ENHRY, CDR2 SYGVKD. This CDR3 spans 13 amino acids. About this clone itself: What it binds is unknown.

This chain connects TRBV10-3 to TRBJ2-7; TRBD2 is a possible D gene (5 bases). The clonotype comes from a woman aged 45 to 65 with T-cell large granular lymphocyte leukemia. Some clones in this sample may be carry-over from other donors' samples. The source material was peripheral blood mononuclear cells. CDR3 in amino acids: CAISDIGTYEQYF. The DNA of the CDR3 is TGTGCCATCAGTGACATCGGGACCTACGAGCAGTACTTC.